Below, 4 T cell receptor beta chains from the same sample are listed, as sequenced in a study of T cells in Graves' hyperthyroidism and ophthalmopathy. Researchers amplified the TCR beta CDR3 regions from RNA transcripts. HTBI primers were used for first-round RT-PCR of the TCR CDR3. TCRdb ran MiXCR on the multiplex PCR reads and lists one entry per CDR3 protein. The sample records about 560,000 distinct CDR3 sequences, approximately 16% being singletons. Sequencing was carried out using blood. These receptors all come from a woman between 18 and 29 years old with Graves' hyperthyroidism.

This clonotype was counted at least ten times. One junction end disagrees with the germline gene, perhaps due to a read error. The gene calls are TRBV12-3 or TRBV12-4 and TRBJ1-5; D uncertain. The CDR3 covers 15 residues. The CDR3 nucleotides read TGTGCCAGCAGCCCGAGCGTTAATCGGGATCAGCCCCGGCATTTT. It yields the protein CASSPSVNRDQPRHF.

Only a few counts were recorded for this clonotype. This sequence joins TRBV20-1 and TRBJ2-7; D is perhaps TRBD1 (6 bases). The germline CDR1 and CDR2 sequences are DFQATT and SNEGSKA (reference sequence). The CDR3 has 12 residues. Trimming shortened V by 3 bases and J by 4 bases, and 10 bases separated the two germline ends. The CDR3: CSASFGQYEQYF. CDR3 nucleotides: TGCAGTGCTAGTTTCGGACAGTACGAGCAGTACTTC.

CDR3 nucleotide sequence: TGTGCTAGTGGTCCCCCCGGGGGTGTGGCTAGCCAAGAGACCCAGTACTTC. Translation gives CASGPPGGVASQETQYF. The genes are TRBV12-5 and TRBJ2-5; maybe TRBD2 (6 bases). Looked up from germline, CDR1 is LGHNT and CDR2 is FRNRAP. Between the trimmed V and J ends, which lost 5 bases and 1 base, there was a span of 20 bases. The CDR3 runs 17 residues.

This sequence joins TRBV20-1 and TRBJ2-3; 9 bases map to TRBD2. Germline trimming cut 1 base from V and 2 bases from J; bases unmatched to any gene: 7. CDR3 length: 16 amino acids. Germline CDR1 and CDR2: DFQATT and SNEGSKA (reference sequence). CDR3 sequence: CSARGLLAGNTDTQYF. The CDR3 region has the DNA TGCAGTGCTAGAGGTCTACTAGCGGGTAACACAGATACGCAGTATTTT.